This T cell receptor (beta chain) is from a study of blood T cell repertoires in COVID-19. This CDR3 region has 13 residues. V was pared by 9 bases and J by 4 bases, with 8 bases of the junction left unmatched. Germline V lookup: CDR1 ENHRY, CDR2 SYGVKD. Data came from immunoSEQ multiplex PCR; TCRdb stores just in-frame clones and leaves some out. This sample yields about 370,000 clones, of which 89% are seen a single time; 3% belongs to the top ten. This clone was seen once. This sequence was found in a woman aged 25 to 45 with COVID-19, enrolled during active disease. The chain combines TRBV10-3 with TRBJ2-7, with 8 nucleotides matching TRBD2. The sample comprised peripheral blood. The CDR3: CAIAGTRSYEQYV. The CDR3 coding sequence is TGTGCCATAGCCGGGACTAGGTCATACGAGCAGTACGTC.